This TCR beta chain was documented in a study of GPR56 and killer-like receptors on CD4 memory cells (dated by TCRdb to between 2018 and 2020). With respect to the entire study: The study proposed that the stepwise gain of KLRB1, KLRG1, GPR56 and finally KLRF1 marks human CD4+ memory T-cell differentiation and cytokine production potential. The healthy blood donors were described in the study as age-matched to the liver disease patients, whose median age was roughly 70 years.

The CDR3 holds 13 amino acids from the cysteine to the phenylalanine. Only the protein is on record. CDR1 and CDR2 (LNHDA, SQIVND) derive from the germline V gene (reference sequence). The listed sequencing device is Illumina HiSeq 2500. For construction of sequencing libraries, the recombined TCRbeta locus was amplified according to a previously published PCR protocol. The study's own analysis went as follows. Reads whose average quality score was below 30 were removed, and the reads that remained were processed with IMSEQ. Clonotypes were defined by Vbeta gene, Jbeta gene and CDR3 amino acid sequence. The Morisita-Horn index, computed on the top 100 expanded clones, was used to measure repertoire overlap between populations. Renyi diversity profiles calculated on the top 100 expanded clones were used to evaluate clonal diversity. The reads, reprocessed by TCRdb, yield one row per CDR3 protein sequence and no DNA. What appears here as the V and J calls and clone size reflects TCRdb's work, not the paper's. The sample table gives 2,500 to 4,000 distinct CDR3 sequences. Clones ranked in the top ten supply 5% to 5.5% of the sample.

Before TCRbeta sequencing, fluorescence-activated cell sorting was used to enrich five KLR/GPR56-defined CD4+ populations. To test a linear memory differentiation pathway, the researchers sequenced TCRbeta repertoires from five CD4+ T-cell subsets that were defined by expression of KLRB1, KLRG1, GPR56 and KLRF1. TCR-sequenced cells came from peripheral blood of healthy control individuals, reported as five donors in the TCRbeta analysis figure. Heparinized peripheral blood was collected and all samples were processed within one hour of retrieval. Blood was diluted 1:2 in PBS, and peripheral blood mononuclear cells were then isolated from the diluted blood at room temperature by Biocoll density gradient centrifugation. Before flow sorting, CD4+ T cells were magnetically enriched from freshly isolated PBMCs using anti-CD4 MicroBeads. A BD FACSAria II was used to sort CD4+ T cells enriched from PBMCs of healthy donors according to marker expression. Surface staining used anti-KLRB1 clone 191B8, anti-KLRF1 clone 4A4.D10 and anti-KLRG1 clone REA261 antibodies from Miltenyi Biotec.

Frequency alone marks this clonotype as medium-sized (0.01 to 0.1%); no count is stored. It lacks a known antigen. Results and caveats for the whole study, not just this receptor: Rather than covering full repertoires, the diversity and similarity analyses were limited to the 100 most expanded clones in each population. TCR repertoire overlap was especially strong between late populations 4 and 5, and population 3 also partly overlapped. The clones that dominated late populations 4 and 5 were also present in early populations 1 and 2, and the authors interpreted this finding as evidence for linear differentiation. Clonal frequency was low in the marker-negative population and rose progressively along the proposed pathway, while TCRbeta diversity fell correspondingly.

The receptor chain draws on TRBV19 and TRBJ1-3. The receptor was isolated from a human donor in good health. Sample: memory CD4+ T cells from blood. CDR3 loop: CASKDLSGNTIYF.